The 6 T cell receptor beta chains presented below share a single source sample, sequenced in a study of T cell clonality in common variable immunodeficiency. Assay: immunoSEQ multiplex PCR; the TCRdb copy retains only in-frame clones and omits some. The profile covers some 50,000 clones, none occurring a single time. Sequenced: peripheral blood mononuclear cells. The origin of the receptors is a person between 18 and 75 years old in good health.

This clone was seen repeatedly, ten times or more. The read gets to within 3 residues of the CDR3 end, and the germline J gene fills in the rest. This rearrangement joins TRBV3-1 (or the pseudogene TRBV3-2) to TRBJ2-7, with D possibly called TRBD1 or TRBD2 (6 bases each). The germline CDR1 and CDR2 sequences are LGHDT and YNNKEL (reference sequence). This CDR3 spans 15 amino acids. Trimming cost V 0 bases and J 4 bases, with 13 bases left between them. Incomplete CDR3 DNA: TGTGCCAGCAGCCAAGAGTACAGGGCGGGATACGAG. Its translation is CASSQEYRAGYE. The full CDR3 protein is CASSQEYRAGYEQYF.

This clone was recorded at least ten times. The read halts 3 residues ahead of the CDR3 end, with the missing end drawn from the germline J gene. This chain uses TRBV7-2 with TRBJ2-2, with 7 bases that match TRBD1. CDR3 size: 14 residues. Germline CDR1 and CDR2: SGHTA and FQGNSA. The sequenced part of the CDR3 DNA is TGTGCCAGCAGCTTAACGACAGGGCAAGAAAAG. It translates to CASSLTTGQEK. The full CDR3 is CASSLTTGQEKLFF.

This clone was picked up a small number of times. The observed sequence ends 3 residues before the CDR3 terminus, with the missing tail filled in from the germline J gene. The genes are TRBV7-2 and TRBJ1-2; D remains ambiguous. The CDR3 spans 15 residues. CDR1 SGHTA and CDR2 FQGNSA come from the germline V gene. The part of the CDR3 DNA that was read is TGTGCCAGCAGCTTATCTAGCGGAATCTCCTACGAC. This translates into CASSLSSGISYD. In full, the CDR3 reads CASSLSSGISYDYTF.

The table lists this clone with many counts. The CDR3 end falls 3 residues outside the read, so it is completed with the germline J gene. This chain connects TRBV20-1 to TRBJ2-3; 10 bases fit TRBD2. Germline CDR1 reads DFQATT; CDR2 reads SNEGSKA (reference sequence). This CDR3 has 17 amino acids. V was pared by 1 base and J by 3 bases, with 10 bases of the junction left unmatched. Incomplete CDR3 DNA: TGCAGTGCTAGAGTGTCTAGCGGGAGAAGGGATACAGATACG. Its protein product is CSARVSSGRRDTDT. The entire CDR3 protein is CSARVSSGRRDTDTQYF.

This clone was counted at least ten times. Sequencing ends 3 residues short of the CDR3 end; the germline J gene provides the rest. V gene TRBV7-9 combines with J gene TRBJ1-2; D call uncertain. The CDR3 runs to 14 residues. Looked up from germline, CDR1 is SEHNR and CDR2 is FQNEAQ (reference sequence). CDR3 protein: CASSLDLRGVGYTF. Incomplete CDR3 DNA: TGTGCCAGCAGCTTAGATTTGCGGGGTGTAGGC.

In this sample, this clone turned up many times. Read sequence stops 3 residues before the CDR3 end, and the germline J gene provides the missing end. V and J are TRBV7-6 and TRBJ2-2; 7 nucleotides line up with TRBD1. The CDR3 runs 15 residues. Per germline, CDR1 SGHVS and CDR2 FNYEAQ. The V gene end was trimmed by 1 base and the J gene end by 6 bases; junction bases not matched to a gene: 5. CDR3 DNA (partial): TGTGCCAGCAGCTTAGTGACAGGGTATTCCGGGGAG. It is translated as CASSLVTGYSGE. The CDR3 reads in full as CASSLVTGYSGELFF.